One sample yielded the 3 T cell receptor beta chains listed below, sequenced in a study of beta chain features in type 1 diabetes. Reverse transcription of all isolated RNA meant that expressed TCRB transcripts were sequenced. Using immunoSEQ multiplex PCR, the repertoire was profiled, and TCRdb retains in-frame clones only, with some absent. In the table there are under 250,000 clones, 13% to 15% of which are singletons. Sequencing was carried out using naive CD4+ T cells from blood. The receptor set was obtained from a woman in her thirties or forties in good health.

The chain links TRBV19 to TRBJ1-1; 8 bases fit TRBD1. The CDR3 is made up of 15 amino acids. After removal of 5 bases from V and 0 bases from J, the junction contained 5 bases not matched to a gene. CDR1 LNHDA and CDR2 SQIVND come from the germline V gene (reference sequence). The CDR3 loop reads CASSQRQGLNTEAFF. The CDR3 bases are TGTGCCAGTAGTCAGCGACAGGGGTTGAACACTGAAGCTTTCTTT.

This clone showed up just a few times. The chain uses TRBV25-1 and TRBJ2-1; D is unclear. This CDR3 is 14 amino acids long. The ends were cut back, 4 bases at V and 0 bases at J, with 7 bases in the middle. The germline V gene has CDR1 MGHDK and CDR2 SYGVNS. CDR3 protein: CASSGLNSYNEQFF. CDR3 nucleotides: TGTGCCAGCAGTGGACTCAACTCCTACAATGAGCAGTTCTTC.

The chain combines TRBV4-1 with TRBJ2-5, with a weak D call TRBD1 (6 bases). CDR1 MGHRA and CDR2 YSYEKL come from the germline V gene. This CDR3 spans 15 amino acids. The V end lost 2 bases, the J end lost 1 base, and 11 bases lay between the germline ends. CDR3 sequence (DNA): TGCGCCAGCAGCCAACTCAGGGGCCCCCAAGAGACCCAGTACTTC. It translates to CASSQLRGPQETQYF.